Detailed here is one T cell receptor beta chain. This specimen includes other DNA sequences encoding the same CDR3. This table comes from immunoSEQ multiplex PCR, and its TCRdb copy is limited to in-frame clones, with some not included. The profile covers some 74,000 clones, with 82% appearing a single time and approximately 5% taken by the ten largest. These data are taken from a study of OX40 agonist ivuxolimab in advanced cancers. The germline V gene encodes CDR1 SGHRS and CDR2 YFSETQ. The CDR3 consists of 16 residues. With 4 bases clipped from V and 2 bases from J, the junction kept 3 bases outside the gene matches.

The sample in question was CD4+ or CD8+ T cells sorted from blood, obtained in a trial of the OX40 agonist ivuxolimab. The TCR was taken from an adult with an advanced solid tumor such as melanoma, head and neck, liver or kidney cancer. The V call is TRBV5-1, the J call TRBJ2-3; 14 nucleotides align to TRBD2. The chain's CDR3 is CASSLGLAGDTDTQYF. The CDR3 nucleotides are TGCGCCAGCAGCCTGGGACTAGCGGGGGACACAGATACGCAGTATTTT.